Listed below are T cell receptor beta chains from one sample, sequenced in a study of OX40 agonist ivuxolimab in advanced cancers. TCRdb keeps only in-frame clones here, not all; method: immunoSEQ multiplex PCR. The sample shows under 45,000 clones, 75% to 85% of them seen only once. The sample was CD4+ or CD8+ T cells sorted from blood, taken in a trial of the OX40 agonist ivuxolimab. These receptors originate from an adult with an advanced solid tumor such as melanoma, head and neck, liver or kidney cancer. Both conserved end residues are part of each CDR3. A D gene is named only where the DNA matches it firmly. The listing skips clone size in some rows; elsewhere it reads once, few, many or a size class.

CASLATGATYEQYF TGTGCCAGCCTGGCGACGGGGGCGACGTACGAGCAGTACTTC . TRBV7-2 . TRBJ2-7
CASSPRGGVSSYNEQFF TGTGCCAGCAGCCCAAGGGGCGGGGTAAGCTCCTACAATGAGCAGTTCTTC . TRBV7-3 . TRBJ2-1
CASSRQGMNTEAFF TGCGCCAGCAGCCGTCAGGGGATGAACACTGAAGCTTTCTTT . TRBV5-1 . TRBJ1-1
CASSRHDSNQPQHF TGTGCCAGCAGTAGACATGATAGCAATCAGCCCCAGCATTTT . TRBV28 once TRBJ1-5
CASGFTDHQPQHF TGTGCTAGTGGTTTCACAGATCATCAGCCCCAGCATTTT . TRBV12-5 . TRBJ1-5
CASSLSGRTDTQYF TGTGCCAGCAGCTTATCGGGTCGCACAGATACGCAGTATTTT . TRBV7-9 . TRBJ2-3
CASSVLLDRETQYF TGTGCCAGCAGCGTACTACTAGATCGGGAGACCCAGTACTTC . TRBV9 . TRBJ2-5
CASSLQGTGELFF TGTGCCAGCAGCTTACAGGGCACCGGGGAGCTGTTTTTT . TRBV7-3 . TRBJ2-2
CASSPSLGGNTGELFF TGCGCCAGCAGCCCCTCCCTCGGGGGGAACACCGGGGAGCTGTTTTTT . TRBV5-1 . TRBJ2-2
CASSRGGVGQPQHF TGTGCCAGCAGTCGGGGTGGGGTTGGTCAGCCCCAGCATTTT . TRBV27 . TRBJ1-5
CASSSAGALTQNTEAFF TGCGCCAGCAGCTCGGCGGGGGCCCTAACCCAGAACACTGAAGCTTTCTTT . TRBV5-1 . TRBJ1-1
CASSLGQGVGEQFF TGTGCCAGCAGCTTAGGACAGGGGGTCGGTGAGCAGTTCTTC TRBD1 TRBV7-3 . TRBJ2-1
CASSLGLISGNTIYF TGTGCCAGCAGCTTGGGACTGATCTCTGGAAACACCATATATTTT . TRBV5-8 . TRBJ1-3
CASSQTSGAYNEQFF TGTGCCAGCAGCCAGACTAGCGGGGCCTACAATGAGCAGTTCTTC TRBD2 TRBV6-4 . TRBJ2-1
CASSLGGTDTQYF TGTGCCAGCAGCTTGGGGGGCACAGATACGCAGTATTTT . TRBV5-5 . TRBJ2-3
CASSLGRPYEQYF TGTGCCAGCAGCTTGGGGCGGCCCTACGAGCAGTACTTC . TRBV7-8 . TRBJ2-7
CASNIAGGDEQYF TGCGCCAGTAATATAGCGGGAGGGGACGAGCAGTACTTC TRBD2 TRBV5-1 . TRBJ2-7
CASRRGSYEQYF TGTGCCAGCAGGCGAGGTTCCTACGAGCAGTACTTC . TRBV27 . TRBJ2-7
CASRPGQGAFGYTF TGCGCCAGCAGACCCGGACAGGGGGCCTTTGGCTACACCTTC TRBD1 TRBV5-1 . TRBJ1-2
CASSHSGRAYNEQFF TGTGCCAGCAGCCACTCCGGCAGGGCCTACAATGAGCAGTTCTTC . TRBV11-3 . TRBJ2-1
CASSVDGPTNYGYTF TGTGCCAGCAGCGTCGACGGACCCACTAACTATGGCTACACCTTC . TRBV7-2 once TRBJ1-2
CASSATPMNTEAFF TGTGCCAGCAGCGCGACACCTATGAACACTGAAGCTTTCTTT . TRBV9 . TRBJ1-1
CASSQGSSGNTIYF TGCGCCAGCAGCCAAGGAAGCTCTGGAAACACCATATATTTT . TRBV4-3 . TRBJ1-3